The clone carrying this T cell receptor (beta chain) was counted only a few times. The target antigen is unknown. These data originate in a study of CD8+ T cells in alopecia areata. Study in general: Each of the treated patients was given oral tofacitinib, 5 to 10 mg twice daily, for moderate-to-severe alopecia areata. Tofacitinib lasted 6 to 18 months, then 6 months off drug.

Extracted RNA was reverse transcribed, and the resulting cDNA served as sequencing template. Libraries were prepared by immunoSEQ multiplex PCR; TCRdb keeps only in-frame clonotypes and omits some of them. This sample yields more than 200,000 clones, of which about 40% are seen a single time; around 2.5% belongs to the top ten. Trimming pared 1 base from V and 6 bases from J, leaving 12 bases between. The CDR3 covers 13 residues. Germline CDR1 is SQVTM and CDR2 is ANQGSEA. The treatment: oral pan-JAK inhibitor, 5-10 mg twice daily. Study findings and constraints: Scalp clonality and expanded CD8+ clones among the top 100 were significantly decreased by tofacitinib. Normal scalp showed lower clonality than lesional scalp, especially alopecia totalis/universalis.

V usage is TRBV29-1 and J usage is TRBJ2-5; D call uncertain. The source material was CD4+ T cells sorted from blood, sampled at approximately week 37, from a patient treated with tofacitinib. This receptor was obtained from a human donor with alopecia areata. DNA of the CDR3: TGCAGCGTTGAAGCGGAGAGAAGAAAGACCCAGTACTTC. As protein: CSVEAERRKTQYF.